Each of the 19 T cell receptor beta chains below was sequenced from the same sample in a study of human T cells and chemical hapten exposure. MiXCR, run by TCRdb on the RACE reads, gives a single entry per CDR3 protein. The sample has about 84,000 distinct CDR3 sequences, under 14% seen once. Time point meaning: patch test 3, about 24 weeks after DPC sensitization. Treatment defined: therapeutic diphenylcyclopropenone sensitization with weekly scalp DPC. The sample here was whole blood, taken in connection with sensitization to the hapten diphenylcyclopropenone (DPC). These receptors were taken from a woman aged 45-59 years with alopecia areata. Some clones in this sample may be carry-over from other donors' samples.

This clonotype was picked up many times. The V gene is TRBV5-1, the J gene TRBJ1-1; no clear D gene. V gave up 1 base and J gave up 1 base, with 14 bases separating them. Looked up from germline, CDR1 is SGHRS and CDR2 is YFSETQ. The length of the CDR3 is 16 residues. CDR3 DNA sequence: TGCGCCAGCAGCTTGACAGTTATCGGGTCGAACACTGAAGCTTTCTTT. It codes for CASSLTVIGSNTEAFF.

This chain links TRBV12-3 or TRBV12-4 with TRBJ2-1; 7 bases fit TRBD2. The CDR3 has 12 amino acids. J was trimmed by 9 bases and V by 6 bases; bases with no gene match: 5. CDR3 in amino acids: CASSRLASEQFF. DNA for the CDR3: TGTGCCAGCAGCAGACTAGCAAGTGAGCAGTTCTTC.

This clonotype appeared many times. V and J are TRBV5-1 and TRBJ2-1, with D uncertain. Trimming cost V 3 bases and J 6 bases, with 13 bases left between them. The CDR3 covers 14 residues. Per germline, CDR1 SGHRS and CDR2 YFSETQ. This CDR3 reads CASSSQTRPNEQFF. The CDR3 DNA is TGCGCCAGCAGCTCGCAGACCAGACCCAATGAGCAGTTCTTC.

This clonotype appeared many times. The chain links TRBV28 to TRBJ2-7, with 14 nucleotides matching TRBD2. The CDR3 length is 15 residues. Germline V gives CDR1 MDHEN, CDR2 SYDVKM. The ends lost 7 bases at V and 6 bases at J; junction bases unmatched: 8. The CDR3 DNA sequence: TGTGCCAGCATCTCTGGGACTAGCGGGGGCAGCGAGCAGTACTTC. Its protein product is CASISGTSGGSEQYF.

As regards this clonotype: A much larger clone is a single base away; this may be a read error. The chain has TRBV9 and TRBJ2-7; a possible D gene is TRBD2 (5 bases). CDR1 is SGDLS and CDR2 is YYNGEE in the germline V gene. CDR3 length: 13 residues. The CDR3 nucleotides read TGTGCCAACAGCGTAGTCTCTAGCTCCGAGCAGTACTTC. It translates to CANSVVSSSEQYF.

The V gene is TRBV20-1, the J gene TRBJ1-6, with D unclear. This CDR3 region has 15 residues. Germline lookup yields CDR1 DFQATT and CDR2 SNEGSKA (reference sequence). Trimming removed 0 bases from V and 9 bases from J, with 15 bases in between. CDR3 nucleotides: TGCAGTGCTAGAGAGGGAGGAGGCTGGGGTTCACCCCTCCACTTT. It codes for CSAREGGGWGSPLHF.

This clonotype has at least ten counts. The chain is built from TRBV30 and TRBJ1-6; 10 positions match TRBD1. Germline assignment: CDR1 GTSNPN and CDR2 SVGIG (reference sequence). V lost 3 bases and J lost 0; bases outside the gene matches: 8. The CDR3 length is 18 residues. CDR3 in amino acids: CAWRDTGQGSSYNSPLHF. CDR3 in DNA: TGTGCCTGGAGGGATACGGGACAGGGGTCCTCCTATAATTCACCCCTCCACTTT.

The table lists this clonotype with a few counts. This rearrangement joins TRBV28 to TRBJ2-7, with 9 bases matching TRBD2. Germline V gives CDR1 MDHEN, CDR2 SYDVKM. The V gene end was trimmed by 2 bases and the J gene end by 2 bases; junction bases not matched to a gene: 4. This CDR3 has 15 amino acids. CDR3 in DNA: TGTGCCAGCAGTTTAATAGCGGGAGTAACCTACGAGCAGTACTTC. Encoded protein: CASSLIAGVTYEQYF.

The table lists this clonotype with a few counts. This chain links TRBV5-1 with TRBJ2-1; D possibly uses TRBD1 or TRBD2 (6 bases each). V gave up 2 bases and J gave up 0 bases, with 18 bases separating them. The V gene's germline CDR1 is SGHRS and CDR2 YFSETQ. The CDR3 spans 18 residues. The CDR3 here is CASSLKGEALSSYNEQFF. In DNA form, the CDR3 reads TGCGCCAGCAGCTTAAAGGGGGAGGCCCTGAGCTCCTACAATGAGCAGTTCTTC.

This clonotype was observed at least ten times. The chain links TRBV7-8 to TRBJ2-1; TRBD2 matches at 9 bases. The length of the CDR3 is 15 residues. V lost 3 bases, J lost 7 bases, and 7 bases stayed unmatched. Germline V gene data show CDR1 as SGHVS and CDR2 as FQNEAQ. CDR3 protein: CASSLRREGNNEQFF. The CDR3 region has the DNA TGTGCCAGCAGCTTGCGGCGGGAGGGCAATAATGAGCAGTTCTTC.

This clonotype has at least ten counts. The chain carries TRBV20-1 and TRBJ2-7; 9 positions match TRBD1. Germline V gene lookup returns CDR1 DFQATT and CDR2 SNEGSKA (reference sequence). J gave up 4 bases and V 6 bases, and 7 bases lay outside the gene matches. This CDR3 contains 13 residues. The CDR3 protein is CSAGQGFTYEQYF. Here the CDR3 DNA reads TGCAGTGCGGGACAGGGATTTACGTACGAGCAGTACTTC.

This clonotype was counted many times. The J gene is TRBJ2-7, the V gene TRBV6-6, with D perhaps TRBD1 (5 bases). Germline V gene lookup returns CDR1 MNHNY and CDR2 SVGAGI (reference sequence). The V gene lost 2 bases and the J gene lost 0 bases, with 14 bases spanning the gap. This CDR3 has 16 amino acids. CDR3 in amino acids: CASSYPATGTSYEQYF. The CDR3, as DNA: TGTGCCAGCAGTTACCCCGCCACAGGTACCTCCTACGAGCAGTACTTC.

V is TRBV20-1 and J is TRBJ2-7, with 7 bases matching TRBD2. The CDR3 spans 14 residues. In germline, CDR1 is DFQATT, CDR2 SNEGSKA (reference sequence). V lost 6 bases to trimming and J lost 0 bases; unmatched junction nucleotides: 8. CDR3 sequence (DNA): TGCAGTGCCGCCTTAGCGGGCTTCTCCTACGAGCAGTACTTC. It encodes CSAALAGFSYEQYF.

The rearrangement uses TRBV7-8 and TRBJ2-2, with 7 bases fitting TRBD2. This CDR3 contains 18 residues. Germline V gene data show CDR1 as SGHVS and CDR2 as FQNEAQ. V shed 2 bases, J shed 0 bases, and the junction held 9 bases outside the gene matches. Written as DNA, the CDR3 is TGTGCCAGCAGCTTAAAACAGGCTAGCGGACCGAACACCGGGGAGCTGTTTTTT. It translates to CASSLKQASGPNTGELFF.

This clonotype was seen many times. This CDR3 reads CASSLAGGDYNEQFF. The CDR3 DNA reads TGTGCCAGCAGCTTAGCAGGGGGAGACTACAATGAGCAGTTCTTC. The chain employs TRBV11-3 and TRBJ2-1; 7 bases agree with TRBD1. J lost 3 bases, V lost 1 base, and 3 bases had no gene match. The CDR3 runs to 15 residues. Looked up from germline, CDR1 is SGHNT and CDR2 is YENEEA.

This clonotype has just a few counts. The J gene is TRBJ2-7, the V gene TRBV5-1; the D is unclear. This CDR3 contains 13 residues. Germline assignment: CDR1 SGHRS and CDR2 YFSETQ. Trimming removed 5 bases from V and 2 bases from J, with 11 bases in between. CDR3 loop: CASRRDSAYEQYF. The DNA of the CDR3 is TGCGCCAGCAGGCGCGACTCCGCCTACGAGCAGTACTTC.

In its sample, this clonotype was seen a few times. J is TRBJ2-3 and V is TRBV20-1, with D maybe TRBD1 (5 bases). This CDR3 comprises 13 residues. Germline CDR1 and CDR2: DFQATT and SNEGSKA (reference sequence). Trimming stripped 4 bases from V and 3 bases from J, with 11 bases between. The CDR3 DNA sequence: TGCAGTGCTACAGGGAATCTAACAGATACGCAGTATTTT. It codes for CSATGNLTDTQYF.

The CDR3 loop is CSARGTGTPYNEQFF. CDR3 nucleotides: TGCAGTGCTAGAGGCACCGGGACTCCTTACAATGAGCAGTTCTTC. The chain carries TRBV20-1 and TRBJ2-1, with D maybe TRBD2 (6 bases). Trimming took 1 base from V and 4 from J, leaving 14 bases between them. The CDR3 length is 15 residues. Germline V gene sequence: CDR1 DFQATT, CDR2 SNEGSKA (reference sequence).

This clonotype has just a few counts. The chain recombines TRBV11-2 with TRBJ1-6; D remains unclear. Germline assignment: CDR1 SGHAT and CDR2 FQNNGV. This CDR3 spans 17 amino acids. The germline V and J ends were trimmed by 5 bases and 4 bases, with 18 bases remaining between them. Here the CDR3 reads CASSQEGNAVYNSPLHF. DNA for the CDR3: TGTGCCAGCAGCCAAGAAGGGAACGCCGTATATAATTCACCCCTCCACTTT.